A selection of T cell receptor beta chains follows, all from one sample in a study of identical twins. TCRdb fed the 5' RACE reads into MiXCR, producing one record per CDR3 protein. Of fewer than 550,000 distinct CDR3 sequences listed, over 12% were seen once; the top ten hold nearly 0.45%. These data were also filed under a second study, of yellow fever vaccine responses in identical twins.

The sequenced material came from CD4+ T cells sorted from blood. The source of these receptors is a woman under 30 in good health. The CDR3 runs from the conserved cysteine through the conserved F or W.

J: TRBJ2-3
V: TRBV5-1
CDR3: CASSSSRQAGGDTQYF

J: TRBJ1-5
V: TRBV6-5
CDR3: CASSYSYLFGVDNQPQHF

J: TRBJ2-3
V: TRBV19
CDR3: CASSHSTDTQYF

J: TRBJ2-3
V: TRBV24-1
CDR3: CATSDLFDTQYF

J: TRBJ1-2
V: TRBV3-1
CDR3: CASSQDRWRRYTF

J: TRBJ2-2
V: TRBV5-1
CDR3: CASSYDRGIEGELFF

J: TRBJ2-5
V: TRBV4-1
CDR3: CASSLSGDSFQETQYF

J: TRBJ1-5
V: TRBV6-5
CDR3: CASSYGGNSNQPQHF

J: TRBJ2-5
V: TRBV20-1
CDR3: CSARVPQGYQETQYF

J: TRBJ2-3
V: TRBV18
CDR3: CASSPREAGASTDTQYF

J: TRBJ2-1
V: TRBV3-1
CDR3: CASSQSLAGNEQFF

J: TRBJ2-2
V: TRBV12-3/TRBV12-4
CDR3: CASSLKDRVTGELFF

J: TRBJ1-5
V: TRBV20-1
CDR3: CSARGTGNSNQPQHF

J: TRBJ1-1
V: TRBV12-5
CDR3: CASGTTGSEAFF

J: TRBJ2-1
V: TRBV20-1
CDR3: CSAITRERAYNEQFF

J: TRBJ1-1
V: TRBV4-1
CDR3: CASSQGTGFGNTEAFF

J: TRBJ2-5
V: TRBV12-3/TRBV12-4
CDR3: CASSFRGVRETQYF

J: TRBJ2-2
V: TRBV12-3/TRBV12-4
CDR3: CASSPGGTGELFF

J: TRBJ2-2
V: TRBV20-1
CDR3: CSARDLWVRNTGELFF

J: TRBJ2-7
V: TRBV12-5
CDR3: CASGLVEEQYF

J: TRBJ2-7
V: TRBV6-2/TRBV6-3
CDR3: CASSRPYGLAGGYEQYF

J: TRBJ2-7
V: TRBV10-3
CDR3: CAISEGLALNEQYF

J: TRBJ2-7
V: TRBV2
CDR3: CASSERLADRNEQYF

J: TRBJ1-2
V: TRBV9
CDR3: CASSVGRRNYGYTF

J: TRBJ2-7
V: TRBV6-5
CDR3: CASSYSPSGLSHEQYF

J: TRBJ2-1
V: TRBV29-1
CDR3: CSSRQGPNEQFF

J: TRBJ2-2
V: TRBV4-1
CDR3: CASSQTGTGGGELFF

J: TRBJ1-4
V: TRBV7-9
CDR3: CASSVVRSTSNEKLFF

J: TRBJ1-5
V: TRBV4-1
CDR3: CASSQLSTGGYQPQHF

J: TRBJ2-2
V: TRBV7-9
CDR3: CASSLNRELFF

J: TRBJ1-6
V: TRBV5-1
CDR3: CASSVGTAFGNSPLHF

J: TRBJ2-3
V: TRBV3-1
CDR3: CASSKTTGTDTQYF

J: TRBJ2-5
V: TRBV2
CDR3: CASCEGSQETQYF

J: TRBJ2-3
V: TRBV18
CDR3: CASSPPSAGTDTQYF

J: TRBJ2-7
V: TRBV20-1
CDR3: CSAKGDHYEQYF

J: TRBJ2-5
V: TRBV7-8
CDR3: CASSSRGQGGETQYF

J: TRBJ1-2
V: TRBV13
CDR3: CASSFRGTGTNYGYTF

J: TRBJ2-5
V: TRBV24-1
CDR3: CATSDLRDRGETQYF

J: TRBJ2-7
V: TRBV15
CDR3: CATSTALQGWYEQYF

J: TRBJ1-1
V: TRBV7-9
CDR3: CASSKIGQGGTEAFF

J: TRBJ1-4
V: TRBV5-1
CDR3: CASSPDREKLFF

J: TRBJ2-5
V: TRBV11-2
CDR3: CASSSARPYGVEETQYF

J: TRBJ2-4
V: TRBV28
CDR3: CASSIGTEKNIQYF

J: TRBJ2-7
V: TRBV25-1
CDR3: CASSASPPVGEQYF

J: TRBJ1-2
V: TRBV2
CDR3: CASSEGTVVGGYTF

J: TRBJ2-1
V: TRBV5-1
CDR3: CASTTSGTYNEQFF

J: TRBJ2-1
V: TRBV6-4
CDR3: CASSRQGWDEQFF